This TCR beta chain was captured in a study of cytomegalovirus exposure and HLA in healthy donors. Study-level background: Unique TCRs from HLA-typed donors, 70 million to 85 million of them, were held in an early data release.

As for this clone: Antigen specificity is unknown.

PCR used 60 Vbeta primers and 13 Jbeta primers. Sequenced by immunoSEQ multiplex PCR; TCRdb stores in-frame clones only, minus some. The sample consists of 150,000 to 200,000 clones, approximately 80% of them appearing once. Trimming shortened V by 6 bases and J by 6 bases, and 15 bases separated the two germline ends. Germline V gene lookup returns CDR1 GTSNPN and CDR2 SVGIG (reference sequence). This CDR3 is 13 amino acids long. Overall study findings and caveats: Relative to the roughly 690-donor mean, N-insertions were reportedly fewer in an Asian-associated ancestry cluster in a later analysis. Per a prior analysis, the majority of TCR beta V segments were productive roughly 90% or roughly 30% of the time. A link between a missense DCLRE1C variant and TCR beta V- and J-gene trimming emerged from a later analysis.

This TCR came from a man aged 18 to 35 in good health and CMV-seropositive. The chain links TRBV30 to TRBJ1-5, with D perhaps TRBD1 (6 bases). The sequenced material came from PBMCs. DNA for the CDR3: TGTGCCTGCGGAACAGGGCCCCGTCAGCCCCAGCATTTT. This encodes CACGTGPRQPQHF.